A selection of T cell receptor beta chains follows, all from one sample in a study of OX40 agonist ivuxolimab in advanced cancers. Clones were sequenced by immunoSEQ multiplex PCR, and TCRdb holds only the in-frame ones, with some missing. The sample shows around 120,000 clones, over 75% of them seen only once. Sequencing used CD4+ or CD8+ T cells sorted from blood, obtained in a trial of the OX40 agonist ivuxolimab. These receptors were collected from an adult with an advanced solid tumor such as melanoma, head and neck, liver or kidney cancer. CDR3s include the opening cysteine and the closing phenylalanine or tryptophan. The D gene is left open where the match is weak. Clone size is stated in some rows and not others, as once, few, many or a class when expanded.

CDR3aa: CASSSTFGGYTF
CDR3nt: TGTGCCAGCAGCAGCACCTTCGGGGGCTACACCTTC
d_gene: .
abundance: .
v_gene: TRBV5-4
j_gene: TRBJ1-2
len: 12

CDR3aa: CASSFESRDREKNYGYTF
CDR3nt: TGCGCCAGCAGCTTCGAAAGCCGGGACAGGGAAAAAAACTATGGCTACACCTTC
d_gene: TRBD1
abundance: .
v_gene: TRBV5-1
j_gene: TRBJ1-2
len: 18

CDR3aa: CASSQGELREKLFF
CDR3nt: TGCGCCAGCAGCCAAGGGGAATTACGCGAAAAACTGTTTTTT
d_gene: .
abundance: .
v_gene: TRBV4-3
j_gene: TRBJ1-4
len: 14

CDR3aa: CASSLDPRPGTGKDEQYF
CDR3nt: TGTGCCAGCAGCTTAGATCCCAGACCCGGGACAGGGAAAGACGAGCAGTACTTC
d_gene: TRBD1
abundance: .
v_gene: TRBV11-2
j_gene: TRBJ2-7
len: 18

CDR3aa: CASRDPSDEQFF
CDR3nt: TGCGCCAGCAGAGACCCCTCGGATGAGCAGTTCTTC
d_gene: .
abundance: .
v_gene: TRBV5-1
j_gene: TRBJ2-1
len: 12

CDR3aa: CASSPTGDRGYTF
CDR3nt: TGTGCCAGCAGTCCCACAGGGGATCGTGGCTACACCTTC
d_gene: TRBD1
abundance: .
v_gene: TRBV7-2
j_gene: TRBJ1-2
len: 13

CDR3aa: CASSLSSGEAPFF
CDR3nt: TGTGCCAGCAGCTTAAGTAGCGGGGAGGCCCCGTTCTTC
d_gene: TRBD2
abundance: .
v_gene: TRBV11-2
j_gene: TRBJ2-1
len: 13

CDR3aa: CASNYKWDFSSYEQYF
CDR3nt: TGTGCCAGCAATTATAAATGGGACTTTAGCTCCTACGAGCAGTACTTC
d_gene: .
abundance: .
v_gene: TRBV6-5
j_gene: TRBJ2-7
len: 16

CDR3aa: CASGALGGPYEQYF
CDR3nt: TGCGCCAGCGGGGCTCTGGGGGGCCCCTACGAGCAGTACTTC
d_gene: .
abundance: once
v_gene: TRBV10-2
j_gene: TRBJ2-7
len: 14

CDR3aa: CASSLGTEQETQYF
CDR3nt: TGTGCCAGCTCACTAGGGACCGAACAAGAGACCCAGTACTTC
d_gene: .
abundance: .
v_gene: TRBV18
j_gene: TRBJ2-5
len: 14

CDR3aa: CASSLGHQETQYF
CDR3nt: TGTGCTAGCAGCTTAGGGCACCAAGAGACCCAGTACTTC
d_gene: .
abundance: .
v_gene: TRBV7-7
j_gene: TRBJ2-5
len: 13

CDR3aa: CASSQGGNNHEQFF
CDR3nt: TGTGCCAGCAGCCAGGGGGGCAACAATCATGAGCAGTTCTTC
d_gene: .
abundance: .
v_gene: TRBV11-3
j_gene: TRBJ2-1
len: 14

CDR3aa: CASSQIWTSGAQETQYF
CDR3nt: TGCGCCAGCAGCCAGATTTGGACTAGCGGGGCCCAAGAGACCCAGTACTTC
d_gene: TRBD2
abundance: .
v_gene: TRBV4-1
j_gene: TRBJ2-5
len: 17

CDR3aa: CASSRTSGGGTQYF
CDR3nt: TGTGCCAGCAGTCGGACTAGCGGGGGTGGGACCCAGTACTTC
d_gene: TRBD2
abundance: .
v_gene: TRBV2
j_gene: TRBJ2-5
len: 14

CDR3aa: CASSSRQSEQFF
CDR3nt: TGCGCCAGCAGCTCAAGACAGAGTGAGCAGTTCTTC
d_gene: .
abundance: .
v_gene: TRBV5-1
j_gene: TRBJ2-1
len: 12

CDR3aa: CASSLSQQGTEAFF
CDR3nt: TGTGCCAGCAGTTTATCGCAACAGGGGACTGAAGCTTTCTTT
d_gene: TRBD1
abundance: .
v_gene: TRBV27
j_gene: TRBJ1-1
len: 14

CDR3aa: CASSLGVSYEQFF
CDR3nt: TGTGCCAGCAGCTTAGGGGTATCCTATGAGCAGTTCTTC
d_gene: .
abundance: .
v_gene: TRBV5-6
j_gene: TRBJ2-1
len: 13

CDR3aa: CASAGRDRDYEQYF
CDR3nt: TGTGCCTCGGCCGGTAGGGACAGGGACTACGAGCAGTACTTC
d_gene: TRBD1
abundance: .
v_gene: TRBV19
j_gene: TRBJ2-7
len: 14

CDR3aa: CASSLSRDGYTF
CDR3nt: TGTGCCAGCAGCTTATCTAGGGACGGCTACACCTTC
d_gene: .
abundance: few
v_gene: TRBV7-9
j_gene: TRBJ1-2
len: 12

CDR3aa: CSVGLNTGELFF
CDR3nt: TGCAGCGTTGGGCTGAACACCGGGGAGCTGTTTTTT
d_gene: .
abundance: .
v_gene: TRBV29-1
j_gene: TRBJ2-2
len: 12

CDR3aa: CASSLGRNEKLFF
CDR3nt: TGTGCCAGCAGTTTAGGCCGGAATGAAAAACTGTTTTTT
d_gene: .
abundance: .
v_gene: TRBV27
j_gene: TRBJ1-4
len: 13

CDR3aa: CASSGQAGTGELFF
CDR3nt: TGTGCCAGTAGCGGACAGGCGGGGACCGGGGAGCTGTTTTTT
d_gene: .
abundance: .
v_gene: TRBV6-1
j_gene: TRBJ2-2
len: 14

CDR3aa: CASSLGPVNEQFF
CDR3nt: TGTGCCAGCAGCTTAGGACCAGTCAATGAGCAGTTCTTC
d_gene: .
abundance: .
v_gene: TRBV7-3
j_gene: TRBJ2-1
len: 13

CDR3aa: CASSWPRGTEAFF
CDR3nt: TGTGCCAGCAGCTGGCCCAGGGGAACTGAAGCTTTCTTT
d_gene: .
abundance: .
v_gene: TRBV7-2
j_gene: TRBJ1-1
len: 13

CDR3aa: CASSWTGDANQPQHF
CDR3nt: TGTGCCAGCAGCTGGACAGGGGACGCCAATCAGCCCCAGCATTTT
d_gene: TRBD1
abundance: .
v_gene: TRBV6-1
j_gene: TRBJ1-5
len: 15

CDR3aa: CASSLGQGNSPLHF
CDR3nt: TGTGCCAGCAGCCTGGGACAGGGTAATTCACCCCTCCACTTT
d_gene: TRBD1
abundance: .
v_gene: TRBV11-2
j_gene: TRBJ1-6
len: 14

CDR3aa: CASTSGLAGTGELFF
CDR3nt: TGTGCCAGCACCTCGGGACTAGCGGGGACCGGGGAGCTGTTTTTT
d_gene: TRBD2
abundance: .
v_gene: TRBV6-1
j_gene: TRBJ2-2
len: 15

CDR3aa: CASLPRNTEAFF
CDR3nt: TGTGCCAGCCTCCCCAGGAACACTGAAGCTTTCTTT
d_gene: .
abundance: few
v_gene: TRBV2
j_gene: TRBJ1-1
len: 12

CDR3aa: CASSLALRKGPDTQYF
CDR3nt: TGTGCCAGCAGCTTAGCGCTAAGAAAGGGTCCAGATACGCAGTATTTT
d_gene: .
abundance: .
v_gene: TRBV7-9
j_gene: TRBJ2-3
len: 16

CDR3aa: CASSLERRAPLHF
CDR3nt: TGTGCCAGCAGTTTGGAACGCAGGGCACCCCTCCACTTT
d_gene: .
abundance: .
v_gene: TRBV27
j_gene: TRBJ1-6
len: 13

CDR3aa: CASSPRQGAGNTIYF
CDR3nt: TGTGCCAGCTCACCTCGACAGGGCGCTGGAAACACCATATATTTT
d_gene: TRBD1
abundance: .
v_gene: TRBV18
j_gene: TRBJ1-3
len: 15

CDR3aa: CASSPQREASYEQYF
CDR3nt: TGTGCCAGCAGTCCCCAGCGGGAAGCTTCCTACGAGCAGTACTTC
d_gene: TRBD2
abundance: .
v_gene: TRBV6-1
j_gene: TRBJ2-7
len: 15

CDR3aa: CASRQPNTGELFF
CDR3nt: TGTGCCTCGAGACAACCGAACACCGGGGAGCTGTTTTTT
d_gene: .
abundance: .
v_gene: TRBV6-1
j_gene: TRBJ2-2
len: 13

CDR3aa: CASSESVADTQYF
CDR3nt: TGCGCCAGCAGTGAGTCCGTGGCAGATACGCAGTATTTT
d_gene: .
abundance: .
v_gene: TRBV10-1
j_gene: TRBJ2-3
len: 13

CDR3aa: CASSILSGYGYTF
CDR3nt: TGTGCCAGCAGTATCTTGTCTGGCTATGGCTACACCTTC
d_gene: .
abundance: .
v_gene: TRBV28
j_gene: TRBJ1-2
len: 13

CDR3aa: CASTEQGGSSGELFF
CDR3nt: TGTGCCAGCACTGAACAGGGGGGGAGTTCCGGGGAGCTGTTTTTT
d_gene: .
abundance: .
v_gene: TRBV6-1
j_gene: TRBJ2-2
len: 15

CDR3aa: CASTLAGPNTGELFF
CDR3nt: TGTGCCAGCACACTAGCGGGACCGAACACCGGGGAGCTGTTTTTT
d_gene: TRBD2
abundance: .
v_gene: TRBV2
j_gene: TRBJ2-2
len: 15

CDR3aa: CASTRGFTSGANVLTF
CDR3nt: TGTGCCAGCACTAGGGGCTTCACCTCTGGGGCCAACGTCCTGACTTTC
d_gene: .
abundance: once
v_gene: TRBV28
j_gene: TRBJ2-6
len: 16

CDR3aa: CASSLGGSSNYGYTF
CDR3nt: TGTGCCAGCAGTTTAGGTGGCAGCTCTAACTATGGCTACACCTTC
d_gene: .
abundance: .
v_gene: TRBV28
j_gene: TRBJ1-2
len: 15

CDR3aa: CSGRQGAGHEQYF
CDR3nt: TGCAGCGGTAGACAGGGGGCTGGACACGAGCAGTACTTC
d_gene: TRBD1
abundance: .
v_gene: TRBV29-1
j_gene: TRBJ2-7
len: 13

CDR3aa: CASRSTNYNEQFF
CDR3nt: TGTGCCAGCAGGTCGACCAATTACAATGAGCAGTTCTTC
d_gene: .
abundance: .
v_gene: TRBV2
j_gene: TRBJ2-1
len: 13

CDR3aa: CAWSKTVANYGYTF
CDR3nt: TGTGCCTGGAGTAAGACAGTAGCTAACTATGGCTACACCTTC
d_gene: .
abundance: .
v_gene: TRBV30
j_gene: TRBJ1-2
len: 14

CDR3aa: CASSIGEYSNQPQHF
CDR3nt: TGTGCCAGTAGTATTGGGGAGTATAGCAATCAGCCCCAGCATTTT
d_gene: .
abundance: .
v_gene: TRBV19
j_gene: TRBJ1-5
len: 15

CDR3aa: CASSIDPGLAEKLFF
CDR3nt: TGTGCCAGTAGTATTGATCCGGGGCTGGCCGAAAAACTGTTTTTT
d_gene: .
abundance: .
v_gene: TRBV19
j_gene: TRBJ1-4
len: 15

CDR3aa: CASSLQVQSEQYF
CDR3nt: TGTGCCAGCAGCTTACAGGTGCAGAGCGAGCAGTACTTC
d_gene: .
abundance: .
v_gene: TRBV7-2
j_gene: TRBJ2-7
len: 13

CDR3aa: CASSQGTGGDGYTF
CDR3nt: TGCGCCAGCAGCCAAGGTACAGGGGGGGATGGCTACACCTTC
d_gene: TRBD1
abundance: .
v_gene: TRBV4-3
j_gene: TRBJ1-2
len: 14

CDR3aa: CASSLSTNTEAFF
CDR3nt: TGTGCCAGCAGTTTATCGACAAACACTGAAGCTTTCTTT
d_gene: .
abundance: .
v_gene: TRBV28
j_gene: TRBJ1-1
len: 13

CDR3aa: CVISGQGGSNQPQHF
CDR3nt: TGTGTCATCAGCGGACAGGGAGGTAGCAATCAGCCCCAGCATTTT
d_gene: TRBD1
abundance: .
v_gene: TRBV10-3
j_gene: TRBJ1-5
len: 15